Listed below are T cell receptor beta chains from one sample, sequenced in a study of Graves' ophthalmopathy and Graves' hyperthyroidism. TCRdb used MiXCR to reprocess the multiplex PCR reads, holding one entry per CDR3 protein. The table has about 620,000 distinct CDR3 sequences, 20% to 25% seen once. Sequencing was performed on peripheral blood. Receptors were obtained from a woman aged 18-29 years with stable Graves' hyperthyroidism. Some clones in this sample may be carry-over from other donors' samples. Both conserved end residues are part of each CDR3. Each record gives: clone size, J gene, D gene, V gene, CDR3 DNA, CDR3 protein. A D gene is named only where the DNA matches it firmly. The size of a clone is reported for some rows only, either as once, few or many, or as a class for expanded clones.

-,TRBJ2-5,TRBD1,TRBV6-1,TGTGCCAGCATATCAACAGGGGGCGGTGAGACCCAGTACTTC,CASISTGGGETQYF
-,TRBJ2-7,TRBD1,TRBV2,TGTGCCAGCAGCCCTGACAGGGGCGCCTCCTACGAGCAGTACTTC,CASSPDRGASYEQYF
many,TRBJ1-2,-,TRBV28,TGTGCCAGCACCGGGGGATATCATGGCTACACCTTC,CASTGGYHGYTF
few,TRBJ2-7,-,TRBV29-1,TGCAGCGTGGACGGACCTGGGCCAATGGAGCAGTACTTC,CSVDGPGPMEQYF
many,TRBJ2-5,-,TRBV6-2/TRBV6-3,TGTGCCAGCAGTTTCGCCGGGGGGGACAGGACCCAGTACTTC,CASSFAGGDRTQYF
many,TRBJ1-6,-,TRBV6-1,TGTGCCAGCAGTAAACAGGGTTATAATTCACCCCTCCACTTT,CASSKQGYNSPLHF
many,TRBJ1-1,-,TRBV24-1,TGTGCCACCGTTCCAGGGAACAACACTGAAGCTTTCTTT,CATVPGNNTEAFF
many,TRBJ2-7,-,TRBV12-3/TRBV12-4,TGTGCCAGCAGAGAAACAGGGAGGGTCGACGAGCAGTACTTC,CASRETGRVDEQYF
-,TRBJ1-2,-,TRBV11-1,TGTGCCAGCAGCTTAACCCCCACATCAGCACCGGGTGGCTACACCTTC,CASSLTPTSAPGGYTF
-,TRBJ1-2,-,TRBV11-2,TGTGCCAGCAGCTCCTCGACGGGCGGGGGCTACACCTTC,CASSSSTGGGYTF
many,TRBJ2-5,-,TRBV28,TGTGCCAGCAGGGGAGCCAAAGAGACCCAGTACTTC,CASRGAKETQYF
many,TRBJ1-3,TRBD1,TRBV12-3/TRBV12-4,TGTGCCAGCAGTTTAATACAGGGGATTGGAAACACCATATATTTT,CASSLIQGIGNTIYF
many,TRBJ1-1,TRBD1,TRBV4-1,TGCGCCAGCAGCTCAGCCTGGACAGGGGGAGGTGAAGCTTTCTTT,CASSSAWTGGGEAFF
-,TRBJ1-5,TRBD1,TRBV11-1,TGTGCCAGCAGCATAGCAGGGACAGTCAATCAGCCCCAGCATTTT,CASSIAGTVNQPQHF
few,TRBJ1-1,-,TRBV28,TGTGCCAGCAGTCCGAGACCAGGGTTTACTGAAGCTTTCTTT,CASSPRPGFTEAFF
-,TRBJ1-2,-,TRBV3-1,TGTGCCAGCGGTTCCCGCCTCTATGGCTACACCTTC,CASGSRLYGYTF
many,TRBJ1-2,-,TRBV6-5,TGTGCCAGCAGTTATTTGGGGGACCCAGCTAACTATGGCTACACCTTC,CASSYLGDPANYGYTF
many,TRBJ2-7,-,TRBV28,TGTGCCAGCAGTTTATTTGCTCGCGGGTCCTCCTACGAGCAGTACTTC,CASSLFARGSSYEQYF
-,TRBJ2-4,-,TRBV7-2,TGTGCCAGCAGCAATAGCGGAGCCAAAAACATTAAGTACTTC,CASSNSGAKNIKYF
-,TRBJ1-1,-,TRBV19,TGTGCCAGTAGTGCCTCGACAGCGAACACTGAAGCTTTCTTT,CASSASTANTEAFF
-,TRBJ2-2,TRBD2,TRBV20-1,TGCAGTGCTAGACCCCGGACTAGCGGGTCGAGATCGAACACCGGGGAGCTGTTTTTT,CSARPRTSGSRSNTGELFF
few,TRBJ1-5,-,TRBV6-1,TGTGCCAGCAGGCGGCCTGGCAATCAGCCCCAGCATTTT,CASRRPGNQPQHF
few,TRBJ2-6,-,TRBV4-1,TGCGCCAGCAGCCATCCGGGGGGCGCTTATGGGGCCAACGTCCTGACTTTC,CASSHPGGAYGANVLTF
many,TRBJ2-6,TRBD1,TRBV6-1,TGTGCCAGCAGCACGCCCTCAGGGGGCACTGGGGCCAACGTCCTGACTTTC,CASSTPSGGTGANVLTF
many,TRBJ1-2,TRBD1,TRBV11-2,TGTGCCAGCAGCTCCTCTTCGAAGACAGGGCACTATGGCTACACCTTC,CASSSSSKTGHYGYTF
many,TRBJ2-7,TRBD1,TRBV6-5,TGTGCCAGCAGTTACGACAGGGATGTTTCCGAGCAGTACTTC,CASSYDRDVSEQYF
-,TRBJ1-2,TRBD1,TRBV6-5,TGTGCCAGCAGTTCCACAGGGGGCGGAGGCTATGGCTACACCTTC,CASSSTGGGGYGYTF
once,TRBJ2-7,-,TRBV28,TGTGCCAGCAGCCCGAATGCGCTTCTAGCTACCTACGAGCAGTACTTC,CASSPNALLATYEQYF
-,TRBJ2-2,-,TRBV12-3/TRBV12-4,TGTGCCAGCAGTTTAGGGACAAGGTACACCGGGGAGCTGTTTTTT,CASSLGTRYTGELFF
many,TRBJ2-7,-,TRBV11-3,TGTGCCAGCAGCCCTAATGAAATAAAGGGTCACCGCGAGCAGTACTTC,CASSPNEIKGHREQYF
many,TRBJ1-5,-,TRBV6-1,TGTGCCAGCAGTGCAATGTTCTCAGGGCCTGGGCCCCAGCATTTT,CASSAMFSGPGPQHF
-,TRBJ2-7,TRBD1,TRBV7-2,TGTGCCAGCAGCTCCGGGACAGGACGAGGTTACGAGCAGTACTTC,CASSSGTGRGYEQYF
many,TRBJ2-5,TRBD1,TRBV5-1,TGCGCCAGCAGCCCACGAGCGGACAGGTTCCAAGAGACCCAGTACTTC,CASSPRADRFQETQYF
few,TRBJ2-5,-,TRBV4-2,TGTGCCAGCAGCCAAGATGAGAGCGGAGGATGGGAGACCCAGTACTTC,CASSQDESGGWETQYF
many,TRBJ1-2,TRBD1,TRBV29-1,TGCAGCGGGGGGGACAGCTATGGCTACACCTTC,CSGGDSYGYTF
-,TRBJ2-7,-,TRBV6-2/TRBV6-3,TGTGCCAGCGCGGTATACGGACTATCCTTGGGAGAGCAGTACTTC,CASAVYGLSLGEQYF
few,TRBJ2-5,TRBD1,TRBV30,TGTGCCTGGAAGCCCAAGGGGGCCGGGATGGAGACCCAGTACTTC,CAWKPKGAGMETQYF
many,TRBJ2-5,TRBD2,TRBV6-1,TGTGCCAGCAGCCTCAGGGTAGCGGGAGAGACCCAGTACTTC,CASSLRVAGETQYF
many,TRBJ1-2,-,TRBV9,TGTGCCAGCAGCGTAGACAGGGATGGACATGGCTACACCTTC,CASSVDRDGHGYTF
many,TRBJ1-1,TRBD1,TRBV10-3,TGTGCCATCAGTGAGCCGGACAGGGGAGCTTTCTTT,CAISEPDRGAFF